Detailed here is one T cell receptor beta chain. This clonotype has at least ten counts. Its antigen target is currently unknown. It has no much larger one-base neighbor in the sample; base qualities were not kept. V is pared back by 5 bases and J by 5 bases, with 18 bases lying between the germline termini. The CDR3 holds 14 amino acids from the cysteine to the phenylalanine. Only the CDR3 DNA stays, 42 bases, in frame from base 1. CDR1 and CDR2, looked up from the germline V gene, are SQVTM and ANQGSEA. This entry belongs to a study of T-cell reconstitution after alpha-beta-depleted transplantation in children (dated by TCRdb to the mid-2010s). Regarding the study in general: Using TCR repertoire profiling, the study quantitatively followed how T-cell immune reconstitution unfolded in children after TCRalphabeta/CD19-depleted allogeneic hematopoietic cell transplantation. What the study reported, not specific to this receptor: Apparently early alphabetaT-cell count recovery about two months after transplant reportedly relied on only several hundred rapidly expanded clones derived from non-depleted graft cells. In some patients, the high TCRbeta diversity seen at day 60 was put down to recipient T cells and intrathymic progenitors that had survived conditioning. Hyperexpanded clone frequencies declined over subsequent months; after one year, T-cell counts and TCRbeta diversity were mostly attributed to newly produced T cells.

The library was generated by PCR. The sequencer listed for this sample is Illumina HiSeq 2500. TCR libraries were prepared with molecular barcoding, using unique molecular identifiers to normalize TCRbeta repertoire quantification. The public sequencing data were trimmed at Q25 with fastp and processed into clonotypes with MiXCR by TCRdb, which kept only in-frame beta chains. Entries are consolidated by CDR3 protein sequence, retaining the most common genes and DNA. The table for this sample lists 600,000 to 800,000 distinct CDR3 sequences; about an eighth of them were counted only once. The top ten constitute 0.75% to 0.85% of the sample. This specimen's treatment or condition label, per the study, means: allogeneic hematopoietic cell transplantation with graft depleted of TCRalphabeta T cells and CD19 B cells. TCRalphabeta/CD19-depleted allogeneic hematopoietic cell grafts were given to the transplant recipients, all of whom were children.

This chain joins TRBV29-1 to TRBJ2-5; the D gene could be TRBD1 or TRBD2, each one agreeing over 5 bases. The sequences come from PBMCs, collected before TCRalphabeta/CD19-depleted stem cell transplant. This clonotype was obtained from a girl aged 2 to 9 with congenital amegakaryocytic thrombocytopenia, due to receive a stem cell transplant. The bases read TGCAGCGTTCATGGGACCGCGACTTATGAGACCCAGTACTTC. The encoded protein is CSVHGTATYETQYF.